Presented here are 14 T cell receptor beta chains from one specimen sequenced in a study of technical replicates of blood from a handful of donors. Clones were read by immunoSEQ multiplex PCR, and TCRdb kept only the in-frame ones, dropping some. The sample carries 65,000 to 80,000 clones, around 96% recorded once. Sequenced: T cells isolated from PBMCs. These receptors were collected from a human donor in good health.

This clone has just a few counts. This chain links TRBV29-1 with TRBJ1-1, with D unclear. Germline CDR1 and CDR2: SQVTM and ANQGSEA. Trimming cost V 7 bases and J 1 base, with 13 bases left between them. This CDR3 comprises 13 residues. DNA for the CDR3: TGCAGCGCCGCAGATGGAGGGAACACTGAAGCTTTCTTT. Encoded protein: CSAADGGNTEAFF.

This chain connects TRBV18 to TRBJ2-1; TRBD2 matches at 9 bases. The germline V gene encodes CDR1 KGHSH and CDR2 LQKENI. The CDR3 runs 15 residues. The J segment lost 4 bases and the V segment lost 6 bases, leaving 7 bases of the junction unmatched. The DNA of the CDR3 is TGTGCCAGCTCTCTAGCGGGGAGCGGATACAATGAGCAGTTCTTC. As protein: CASSLAGSGYNEQFF.

The chain couples TRBV7-9 to TRBJ2-7; TRBD1 agrees at 11 bases. The length of the CDR3 is 13 residues. Germline V CDR1 and CDR2: SEHNR, FQNEAQ (reference sequence). Unmatched junction bases numbered 8, after V lost 5 bases and J lost 11 bases. The CDR3 spells CASSTTGQGAKYF. The CDR3 coding sequence is TGTGCCAGCAGCACAACCGGACAGGGGGCGAAGTACTTC.

The chain links TRBV6-5 to TRBJ1-1; maybe TRBD1 (6 bases). V lost 0 bases and J 3 bases, leaving 14 bases between the germline ends. Germline CDR1 is MNHEY and CDR2 is SVGAGI. The CDR3 contains 16 residues. The CDR3 bases are TGTGCCAGCAGTTACTCGCCAGGGGTTGTGTACACTGAAGCTTTCTTT. Its translation is CASSYSPGVVYTEAFF.

This chain links TRBV27 with TRBJ1-2; 7 positions agree with TRBD1. V was clipped by 5 bases and J by 4 bases; unmatched bases: 13. Germline V gene sequence: CDR1 MNHEY, CDR2 SMNVEV (reference sequence). This CDR3 is built from 16 residues. The CDR3 nucleotides are TGTGCCAGCAGTGAATCGCCGGACAGGCAATCCTATGGCTACACCTTC. This gives the protein CASSESPDRQSYGYTF.

This chain links TRBV6-1 with TRBJ1-2, with D possibly being TRBD1 (6 bases). With 2 bases removed from V and 5 bases from J, the gap between germline ends came to 12 bases. In germline, CDR1 is MNHNS, CDR2 SASEGT. There are 14 residues in the CDR3. The CDR3 is CASSESAGVYGYTF. The CDR3 bases are TGTGCCAGCAGTGAATCGGCAGGGGTATATGGCTACACCTTC.

This chain's CDR3 is CASSVGLAGTYEQYF. For the CDR3, the DNA is TGTGCCAGCAGCGTAGGTTTAGCGGGAACCTACGAGCAGTACTTC. The gene calls are TRBV9 and TRBJ2-7, with TRBD2 matching 8 bases. This CDR3 is built from 15 residues. The ends lost 0 bases at V and 2 bases at J; junction bases unmatched: 4. Germline CDR1 reads SGDLS; CDR2 reads YYNGEE.

The V gene is TRBV5-8, the J gene TRBJ2-7; 8 bases agree with TRBD2. CDR3 length: 15 residues. Germline CDR1 SGHTS, CDR2 YDEGEE. V gave up 4 bases and J gave up 5 bases; unmatched junction bases: 11. CDR3 nucleotide sequence: TGTGCCAGCAGCGCGGGCGGGAGGACGCTCGACGAGCAGTACTTC. Protein sequence: CASSAGGRTLDEQYF.

The J gene is TRBJ2-1, the V gene TRBV13, with a weak D call TRBD2 (5 bases). This CDR3 spans 17 amino acids. The V end lost 5 bases, the J end lost 0 bases, and 17 bases lay between the germline ends. CDR1 is PRHDT, CDR2 FYEKMQ, per germline (reference sequence). The CDR3 DNA is TGTGCCAGCAGCCCGTTCTGGACTGGGAGCTCCTACAATGAGCAGTTCTTC. Amino acids: CASSPFWTGSSYNEQFF.

The chain carries TRBV2 and TRBJ1-2, with 11 bases that match TRBD1. From germline, CDR1 is SNHLY and CDR2 FYNNEI. Losses at the gene ends were 1 base for V and 7 bases for J; bases not matched to a gene: 5. The CDR3 runs to 15 residues. CDR3 nucleotides: TGTGCCAGCAGTGAAGAGGGGGGACAGGGGGTTGGCTACACCTTC. Translated, it gives CASSEEGGQGVGYTF.

The chain links TRBV6-6 to TRBJ2-5, with D hard to call. V lost 5 bases and J 7 bases, leaving 17 bases between the germline ends. Germline values: CDR1 MNHNY, CDR2 SVGAGI (reference sequence). The CDR3 is made up of 14 amino acids. The CDR3 region is CASSLQSGFGTQYF. The CDR3, as DNA: TGTGCCAGCAGTCTGCAGTCAGGTTTCGGGACCCAGTACTTC.

This chain connects TRBV27 to TRBJ2-6; D gene unclear. Per germline, CDR1 MNHEY and CDR2 SMNVEV (reference sequence). Trimming left V 2 bases short and J 3 bases short, with 8 bases between. The CDR3 sequence is 15 residues long. As DNA, the CDR3 is TGTGCCAGCAGTTTAGGTGTCGGTGGGGCCAACGTCCTGACTTTC. Amino acids: CASSLGVGGANVLTF.

This clone has just one count. The rearrangement joins TRBV2 to TRBJ2-7, with 11 positions matching TRBD2. The CDR3 runs 16 residues. Germline CDR1 is SNHLY and CDR2 is FYNNEI. V gave up 6 bases and J gave up 0 bases; unmatched junction bases: 7. Here the CDR3 DNA reads TGTGCCAGCAGGGAACGTAGCGGGAGGGCCTCCTACGAGCAGTACTTC. It encodes CASRERSGRASYEQYF.

This chain connects TRBV7-3 to TRBJ1-1; no definite D call. CDR1 and CDR2 (germline): SGHTA, FQGTGA. Trimming cost V 6 bases and J 7 bases, with 15 bases left between them. The CDR3 spans 13 residues. This CDR3 reads CASRPGFSGEAFF. The CDR3 nucleotides read TGTGCCAGCAGACCCGGCTTCTCGGGTGAAGCTTTCTTT. The complete variable domain, with remaining parts taken from reference TRBV7-3 and TRBJ1-1, reads GAGVSQTPSNKVTEKGKYVELRCDPISGHTALYWYRQSLGQGPEFLIYFQGTGAADDSGLPNDRFFAVRPEGSVSTLKIQRTERGDSAVYLCASRPGFSGEAFFGQGTRLTVV.